The 5 T cell receptor beta chains reported below all come from one sample, sequenced in a study of T cell repertoires in cytomegalovirus infection. These receptors lack a known antigen. TCRdb itself ran the reads through MiXCR, one entry per CDR3 protein. The repertoire holds fewer than 1,000,000 distinct CDR3 sequences, with around 29% as singletons. The source material was cultured CD8+ T cells from PBMCs, sampled from culture after CMV antigen stimulation. These receptors all come from a human donor in good health (CMV status not recorded). Some clones in this sample may be carry-over from other donors' samples.

The CDR3 reads CASRVLGQVSYNEQFF. In DNA, the CDR3 is TGTGCCAGCAGGGTCTTAGGACAGGTCTCTTACAATGAGCAGTTCTTC. This sequence joins TRBV6-1 and TRBJ2-1; 7 bases agree with TRBD1. J gave up 4 bases and V 6 bases, and 12 bases lay outside the gene matches. CDR3 length: 16 residues. The germline V gene has CDR1 MNHNS and CDR2 SASEGT.

Of note for this clonotype: Its ends do not fully match the called genes, so a read error is possible. This chain uses TRBV6-6 with TRBJ1-5, with a possible D match to TRBD1 (5 bases). Germline loops: CDR1 MNHNY, CDR2 SVGAGI (reference sequence). The CDR3 runs 16 residues. The CDR3 sequence: CASRLGGGGSNQPQQF. The CDR3 DNA reads as TGTGCCAGCAGACTCGGGGGAGGCGGTAGCAATCAGCCCCAGCAATTT.

This chain joins TRBV27 and TRBJ2-3, with 8 bases aligning to TRBD2. This CDR3 spans 17 amino acids. CDR1 and CDR2 (germline): MNHEY, SMNVEV (reference sequence). The V and J ends lost 6 bases and 6 bases, in that order; junction bases with no gene match: 17. CDR3 DNA sequence: TGTGCCAGCAGCTCCCTCGGGCGGGGGGCCTTCTATGATACGCAGTATTTT. Protein: CASSSLGRGAFYDTQYF.

This chain uses TRBV5-5 with TRBJ2-1; D gene unclear. V lost 0 bases, J lost 6 bases, and 7 bases lay in between. The germline CDR1 and CDR2 sequences are SGHKS and YYEKEE (reference sequence). This CDR3 spans 13 amino acids. CDR3: CASSLEISNEQFF. Written as DNA, the CDR3 is TGTGCCAGCAGCTTGGAGATAAGCAATGAGCAGTTCTTC.

This clonotype has a handful of counts. The V and J genes are TRBV6-2 or TRBV6-3 and TRBJ2-1; the D is unclear. CDR3 length equals 11 residues. Germline V gene lookup returns CDR1 MNHEY and CDR2 SVGEGT. Trimming left V 2 bases short and J 9 bases short, with 5 bases between. The chain's CDR3 is CASSYGIEQFF. CDR3 bases: TGTGCCAGCAGTTACGGTATTGAGCAGTTCTTC.